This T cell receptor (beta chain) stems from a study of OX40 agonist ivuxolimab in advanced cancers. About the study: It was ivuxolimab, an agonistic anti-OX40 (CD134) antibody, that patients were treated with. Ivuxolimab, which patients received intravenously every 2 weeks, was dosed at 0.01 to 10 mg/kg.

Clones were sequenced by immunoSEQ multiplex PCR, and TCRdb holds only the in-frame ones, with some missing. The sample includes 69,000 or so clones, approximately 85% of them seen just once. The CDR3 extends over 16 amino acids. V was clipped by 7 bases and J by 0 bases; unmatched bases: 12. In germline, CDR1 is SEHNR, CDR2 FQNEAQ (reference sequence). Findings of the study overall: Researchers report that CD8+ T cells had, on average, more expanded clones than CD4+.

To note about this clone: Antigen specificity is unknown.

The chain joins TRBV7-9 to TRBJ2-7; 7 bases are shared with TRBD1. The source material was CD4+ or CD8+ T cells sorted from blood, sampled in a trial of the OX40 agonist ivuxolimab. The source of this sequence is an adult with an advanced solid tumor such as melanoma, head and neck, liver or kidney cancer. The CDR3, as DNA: TGTGCCAGCATCCGAGCCGGGACAGACCACTCCTACGAGCAGTACTTC. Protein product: CASIRAGTDHSYEQYF.